Listed below are T cell receptor beta chains from one sample, sequenced in a study of cytomegalovirus exposure and HLA in healthy donors. Clones were sequenced by immunoSEQ multiplex PCR, and TCRdb holds only the in-frame ones, with some missing. In the table there are roughly 100,000 clones, more than 9.5% of which are singletons. The sample comprised PBMCs. These TCRs come from a man aged 40-49 years in good health and CMV-seropositive. The conserved cysteine and the conserved F or W are not part of the CDR3 here. The order of the fields is CDR3 length, V gene, clone size, CDR3 protein. Size is stated for part of the rows, as once, few or many counts, or as a class when the clone is expanded.

11 | TRBV27 | few | ASKKDRGWPQH
12 | TRBV2 | few | ASRTGPTNEKLF
13 | TRBV7-8 | few | ASSLDTHSNQPQH
11 | TRBV5-6 | NA | ASSLGGGHEQY
13 | TRBV27 | NA | ASGFTGSGANVLT
14 | TRBV6-1 | NA | ASREQTPPRGETQY
15 | TRBV7-9 | few | ASSPTLPPGGNYEQY
14 | TRBV4-2 | few | ASSQVFPADLNEQY
13 | TRBV4-2 | NA | ASSRRQGLTDTQY
13 | TRBV9 | few | ASSGRERTYNEQF